The 21 T cell receptor beta chains listed next were all sequenced from one sample in a study of T-cell reconstitution after alpha-beta-depleted transplantation in children (dated by TCRdb to the mid-2010s). Libraries were built with PCR. Sequencing took place on an Illumina HiSeq 2500. TCR libraries were prepared with molecular barcoding, using unique molecular identifiers to normalize TCRbeta repertoire quantification. TCRdb took the public reads, trimmed them with fastp at Q25, ran MiXCR for clone calling and kept in-frame beta chains. Rows merge per CDR3 protein into single entries with the most common DNA and genes. Within this sample are 500,000 to 600,000 distinct CDR3 sequences, with about 16% of them counted one time only. Of the sample, 3% to 4% falls within the top ten clones. Source: PBMCs from the stem cell graft donor, taken from the stem cell graft. The receptors originated from a human donor who donated a stem cell graft to a child with acute lymphoblastic leukemia.

This rearrangement joins TRBV20-1 to TRBJ2-1; 10 nucleotides agree with TRBD1. The CDR3 consists of 16 residues. V lost 4 bases, J lost 1 base, and 7 bases stayed unmatched. From germline, CDR1 is DFQATT and CDR2 SNEGSKA (reference sequence). The CDR3 DNA reads as TGCAGTGCTACCGACTGGGACAGGGGATCCTACAATGAGCAGTTCTTC. Its translation is CSATDWDRGSYNEQFF.

The V gene is TRBV5-1, the J gene TRBJ2-3; 11 nucleotides agree with TRBD2. Per germline, CDR1 SGHRS and CDR2 YFSETQ. V was pared by 1 base and J by 2 bases, with 9 bases of the junction left unmatched. There are 18 residues in the CDR3. CDR3 sequence reads: CASSLRPSGRTYTDTQYF. The CDR3 DNA is TGCGCCAGCAGCTTGCGGCCTAGCGGGAGGACCTACACAGATACGCAGTATTTT.

The genes are TRBV5-1 and TRBJ1-5; the D gene is possibly TRBD1 (6 bases). The CDR3 runs 15 residues. Germline assignment: CDR1 SGHRS and CDR2 YFSETQ. The V end lost 3 bases, the J end lost 0 bases, and 10 bases lay between the germline ends. CDR3: CASSSSGDSNQPQHF. As DNA, the CDR3 is TGCGCCAGCAGCTCGTCAGGGGATAGCAATCAGCCCCAGCATTTT.

This clonotype was seen a handful of times. The chain employs TRBV6-1 and TRBJ2-1, with D perhaps matching TRBD1 or TRBD2 (5 bases each). V dropped 8 bases and J dropped 1 base, with 15 bases sitting between them. The CDR3 contains 15 residues. Germline loops: CDR1 MNHNS, CDR2 SASEGT. The CDR3 loop reads CASGHWGSSYNEQFF. In DNA, the CDR3 is TGTGCCAGCGGTCATTGGGGGTCTTCCTACAATGAGCAGTTCTTC.

This clonotype has a handful of counts. The rearrangement joins TRBV5-1 to TRBJ1-1; D not certain. The germline V and J ends were trimmed by 0 bases and 0 bases, with 6 bases remaining between them. The CDR3 runs 14 residues. The V gene's germline CDR1 is SGHRS and CDR2 YFSETQ. CDR3 amino acids: CASSLAKVNTEAFF. The CDR3, as DNA: TGCGCCAGCAGCTTGGCCAAGGTGAACACTGAAGCTTTCTTT.

This clonotype occurred a few times. The chain has TRBV20-1 and TRBJ2-7; maybe TRBD2 (6 bases). Germline V gives CDR1 DFQATT, CDR2 SNEGSKA (reference sequence). This CDR3 contains 14 residues. Trimming shortened V by 3 bases and J by 7 bases, and 19 bases separated the two germline ends. The chain's CDR3 is CSARRDPLVGEQYF. CDR3 bases: TGCAGTGCTAGGCGGGACCCGCTAGTGGGGGAGCAGTACTTC.

This clonotype was counted only a few times. This sequence joins TRBV5-1 and TRBJ1-1; unclear D gene. Per germline, CDR1 SGHRS and CDR2 YFSETQ. V gave up 0 bases and J gave up 0 bases, with 12 bases separating them. The CDR3 sequence is 16 residues long. The CDR3 region has the DNA TGCGCCAGCAGCTTGGGGGAGGGAGGCCTGAACACTGAAGCTTTCTTT. Translation: CASSLGEGGLNTEAFF.

This chain links TRBV15 with TRBJ2-1; TRBD1 might be the D (5 bases). V lost 0 bases to trimming and J lost 8 bases, with 11 bases between them. This CDR3 has 14 amino acids. Looked up from germline, CDR1 is LNHNV and CDR2 is YYDKDF (reference sequence). In DNA, the CDR3 is TGTGCCACCAGCAGAGATCCAGGGAACCATGAGCAGTTCTTC. Protein product: CATSRDPGNHEQFF.

This clonotype came up a few times. The gene calls are TRBV20-1 and TRBJ1-1, with D perhaps TRBD1 (5 bases). The V and J ends lost 0 bases and 8 bases respectively, with 22 bases between them. Germline CDR1 is DFQATT and CDR2 is SNEGSKA (reference sequence). The CDR3 sequence is 16 residues long. The CDR3 loop reads CSARDKFRAGLGEAFF. The CDR3 DNA follows: TGCAGTGCTAGAGATAAGTTCCGGGCAGGGCTCGGAGAAGCTTTCTTT.

Comment on this clonotype: Sequence at one end of the junction differs from germline and may be a read error. The J gene is TRBJ2-1, the V gene TRBV5-1; D is unresolved. The CDR3 spans 15 residues. CDR1 and CDR2 (germline): SGHRS, YFSETQ. The DNA for the CDR3 is TGCGCCAGCAGCTCTGCGGATTCCATTTACAATGACCAGTTCTTC. This codes for CASSSADSIYNDQFF. The whole variable domain, remainder taken from reference TRBV5-1 and TRBJ2-1, is KAGVTQTPRYLIKTRGQQVTLSCSPISGHRSVSWYQQTPGQGLQFLFEYFSETQRNKGNFPGRFSGRQFSNSRSEMNVSTLELGDSALYLCASSSADSIYNDQFFGPGTRLTVL.

This clonotype was picked up many times. J is TRBJ1-5 and V is TRBV5-1; 7 nucleotides line up with TRBD1. Trimming cost V 0 bases and J 7 bases; bases outside gene matches: 4. The germline V gene has CDR1 SGHRS and CDR2 YFSETQ. CDR3 length: 14 residues. The DNA of the CDR3 is TGCGCCAGCAGCTTGGGACAGGGTAGCCAGCCCCAGCATTTT. Its translation is CASSLGQGSQPQHF.

The chain is built from TRBV29-1 and TRBJ1-1; TRBD1 matches 12 bases. V was clipped by 6 bases and J by 0 bases; unmatched bases: 11. The CDR3 is 17 residues long. Germline loops: CDR1 SQVTM, CDR2 ANQGSEA. In DNA, the CDR3 is TGCAGCGTCCCCGGGACAGGGGGCACGTGGATGAACACTGAAGCTTTCTTT. Its protein product is CSVPGTGGTWMNTEAFF.

V gene TRBV19 combines with J gene TRBJ2-7; the D gene is possibly TRBD1 (5 bases). Trimming shortened V by 4 bases and J by 0 bases, and 13 bases separated the two germline ends. The CDR3 has 15 residues. Per germline, CDR1 LNHDA and CDR2 SQIVND (reference sequence). This CDR3 reads CASSRTDSSSYEQYF. CDR3 DNA sequence: TGTGCCAGTAGTAGGACCGACAGTTCCTCCTACGAGCAGTACTTC. The full variable domain, in which reference TRBV19 and TRBJ2-7 provide the parts outside the CDR3, is DGGITQSPKYLFRKEGQNVTLSCEQNLNHDAMYWYRQDPGQGLRLIYYSQIVNDFQKGDIAEGYSVSREKKESFPLTVTSAQKNPTAFYLCASSRTDSSSYEQYFGPGTRLTVT.

This clonotype was observed at least ten times. The junction differs from germline at one of its ends, possibly a read error. The chain carries TRBV6-5 and TRBJ2-1, with 7 positions matching TRBD2. The CDR3 covers 16 residues. The germline CDR1 and CDR2 sequences are MNHEY and SVGAGI. The CDR3 reads CASSHSPRGGPNEQFF. CDR3 DNA: TGTGCCAGCAGTCACTCCCCGAGGGGAGGGCCCAATGAGCAGTTCTTC.

With regard to this clonotype: At one boundary the junction diverges from the germline segment, which might be a read error. The chain combines TRBV19 with TRBJ1-1; the match to TRBD1 covers 9 bases. Germline loops: CDR1 LNHDA, CDR2 SQIVND (reference sequence). CDR3 length equals 14 residues. CDR3 sequence: CAISLQGAGTEAFF. CDR3 nucleotide sequence: TGTGCCATTAGTTTACAGGGGGCCGGGACTGAAGCTTTCTTT.

The chain has TRBV29-1 and TRBJ2-3, with TRBD2 identical over 14 bases. The CDR3 loop spans 15 amino acids. J gave up 5 bases and V 8 bases, and 9 bases lay outside the gene matches. Germline V lookup: CDR1 SQVTM, CDR2 ANQGSEA. This CDR3 is CSSAGGLAGGDTQYF. As DNA, the CDR3 is TGCAGCTCGGCGGGTGGACTAGCGGGAGGAGATACGCAGTATTTT.

The V call is TRBV19, the J call TRBJ2-2; no clear D. The CDR3 loop spans 11 amino acids. Looked up from germline, CDR1 is LNHDA and CDR2 is SQIVND (reference sequence). V was cut by 8 bases and J by 3 bases, with 4 bases left in between. The CDR3, as DNA: TGTGCCAGTGCCGACACCGGGGAGCTGTTTTTT. Amino acids: CASADTGELFF.

V gene TRBV12-3 or TRBV12-4 combines with J gene TRBJ2-7, with D hard to call. The V end was cut by 3 bases, the J end by 2 bases, with 5 bases between. The CDR3 contains 12 residues. Here the CDR3 reads CASSFAPYEQYF. The CDR3 region has the DNA TGTGCCAGCAGTTTTGCACCCTACGAGCAGTACTTC.

The chain carries TRBV12-3 or TRBV12-4 and TRBJ1-5, with D unresolved. CDR3 length: 14 residues. Trimming left V 3 bases short and J 4 bases short, with 10 bases between. DNA for the CDR3: TGTGCCAGCAGTTTCAACAGCCGGAATCAGCCCCAGCATTTT. Its protein product is CASSFNSRNQPQHF.

The CDR3 sequence is CASSLGLPLSSYNEQFF. The CDR3 DNA is TGTGCCAGCAGCTTAGGATTGCCTCTAAGCTCCTACAATGAGCAGTTCTTC. This sequence joins TRBV7-2 and TRBJ2-1; no definite D call. There are 17 residues in the CDR3. Trimming left V 1 base short and J 0 bases short, with 13 bases between. Germline loops: CDR1 SGHTA, CDR2 FQGNSA.

The chain combines TRBV12-3 or TRBV12-4 with TRBJ2-1; D is undetermined. V was clipped by 6 bases and J by 10 bases, with 16 bases between them. The CDR3 loop spans 13 amino acids. In DNA form, the CDR3 reads TGTGCCAGCAGCCCAATGTTGATGGGGGAGCAGTTCTTC. Translated, it gives CASSPMLMGEQFF.